This is a list of T cell receptor beta chains from one sample in a study of CD8 T cells in Susac syndrome. MiXCR was run by TCRdb on the immunoSEQ multiplex PCR reads, yielding one entry per CDR3 protein. Of approximately 120,000 distinct CDR3 sequences in the sample, around 95% were seen once. Sequenced input: CD4+ T cells from PBMCs. The receptor source for this set is a human donor in good health. Each CDR3 is given with its conserved first and last residue. Each record gives: V gene, clone size, J gene, D gene, CDR3 DNA, CDR3 protein. The D gene is left open where the match is weak. The size entry is marked missing in some rows and otherwise reads once, few, many or a size class.

V gene: TRBV25-1
clone size: -
J gene: TRBJ1-6
D gene: -
CDR3 DNA: TGTGCCAGCAGTGAACTGGCGGGGACATACCTCCACTTT
CDR3 protein: CASSELAGTYLHF

V gene: TRBV30
clone size: -
J gene: TRBJ1-1
D gene: -
CDR3 DNA: TGTGCCTGGAGTCCAGGGTGGGACACTGAAGCTTTCTTT
CDR3 protein: CAWSPGWDTEAFF

V gene: TRBV24-1
clone size: -
J gene: TRBJ2-2
D gene: TRBD1
CDR3 DNA: TGTGCCACCAGTGACGCCGGGACAGGGTTCGACACCGGGGAGCTGTTTTTT
CDR3 protein: CATSDAGTGFDTGELFF

V gene: TRBV27
clone size: -
J gene: TRBJ2-4
D gene: TRBD2
CDR3 DNA: TGTGCCAGCAAGAGCGGGGGGGCCTACATTCAGTACTTC
CDR3 protein: CASKSGGAYIQYF

V gene: TRBV7-3
clone size: -
J gene: TRBJ2-7
D gene: -
CDR3 DNA: TGTGCCAGCAGCCCTCCGGGAGCCCCCGGCGAGCAGTACTTC
CDR3 protein: CASSPPGAPGEQYF

V gene: TRBV28
clone size: -
J gene: TRBJ2-5
D gene: -
CDR3 DNA: TGTGCCAGCAGAACAAGGAGAGAGACCCAGTACTTC
CDR3 protein: CASRTRRETQYF

V gene: TRBV20-1
clone size: -
J gene: TRBJ1-6
D gene: TRBD1
CDR3 DNA: TGCAGTGCTACGACAGGGGGCAATTCACCCCTCCACTTT
CDR3 protein: CSATTGGNSPLHF

V gene: TRBV2
clone size: -
J gene: TRBJ2-3
D gene: -
CDR3 DNA: TGTGCCAGCAGTGAGGGCCAATGGAAGTATTTT
CDR3 protein: CASSEGQWKYF

V gene: TRBV9
clone size: -
J gene: TRBJ1-1
D gene: TRBD1
CDR3 DNA: TGTGCCAGCAGCCCAGGGGGAGGGGGACGAACTGAAGCTTTCTTT
CDR3 protein: CASSPGGGGRTEAFF

V gene: TRBV5-6
clone size: -
J gene: TRBJ2-5
D gene: -
CDR3 DNA: TGTGCCAGCAGCTTGATAGAGCTGGGTGGGGAGACCCAGTACTTC
CDR3 protein: CASSLIELGGETQYF

V gene: TRBV5-1
clone size: -
J gene: TRBJ1-3
D gene: -
CDR3 DNA: TGCGCCAGCAGCTCCCAGGGCTCTGGAAACACCATATATTTT
CDR3 protein: CASSSQGSGNTIYF

V gene: TRBV30
clone size: -
J gene: TRBJ1-2
D gene: -
CDR3 DNA: TGTGCCGGGGACTACTCTAACTATGGCTACACCTTC
CDR3 protein: CAGDYSNYGYTF

V gene: TRBV19
clone size: -
J gene: TRBJ2-5
D gene: TRBD2
CDR3 DNA: TGTGCCAGCCCCGTGGCGGGAGATAGGGGAGAGACCCAGTACTTC
CDR3 protein: CASPVAGDRGETQYF

V gene: TRBV7-3
clone size: -
J gene: TRBJ2-5
D gene: -
CDR3 DNA: TGTGCCAGCAGCACTACCCGGGGTGAGACCCAGTACTTC
CDR3 protein: CASSTTRGETQYF

V gene: TRBV24-1
clone size: -
J gene: TRBJ2-7
D gene: TRBD1
CDR3 DNA: TGTGCCACCAGTGATCCAGGACAGGGGAGCTCCTACGAGCAGTACTTC
CDR3 protein: CATSDPGQGSSYEQYF

V gene: TRBV6-2/TRBV6-3
clone size: once
J gene: TRBJ2-6
D gene: -
CDR3 DNA: TGTGCCAGCGGGGGACACCGAAACTCTGGGGCCAACGTCCTGACTTTC
CDR3 protein: CASGGHRNSGANVLTF

V gene: TRBV24-1
clone size: -
J gene: TRBJ2-5
D gene: -
CDR3 DNA: TGTGCCACCAGTGATTTTCACGGGGGACAAGAGACCCAGTACTTC
CDR3 protein: CATSDFHGGQETQYF

V gene: TRBV6-5
clone size: -
J gene: TRBJ2-7
D gene: TRBD1
CDR3 DNA: TGTGCCAGCAGTTACTCGAACAGGGGGAAGGAGGTGCAGTACTTC
CDR3 protein: CASSYSNRGKEVQYF

V gene: TRBV11-2
clone size: -
J gene: TRBJ1-1
D gene: -
CDR3 DNA: TGTGCCAGCAGCTCGATCCGGGCTTTTGGAGCTTTCTTT
CDR3 protein: CASSSIRAFGAFF

V gene: TRBV7-6
clone size: -
J gene: TRBJ1-3
D gene: -
CDR3 DNA: TGTGCCAGCAGCCCCCTACAGGGCACCATATATTTT
CDR3 protein: CASSPLQGTIYF

V gene: TRBV27
clone size: -
J gene: TRBJ1-2
D gene: -
CDR3 DNA: TGTGCCAGCAGTCTCCAAGGACAGCTTAACTATGGCTACACCTTC
CDR3 protein: CASSLQGQLNYGYTF

V gene: TRBV5-4
clone size: -
J gene: TRBJ2-7
D gene: -
CDR3 DNA: TGTGCCAGCAGCTTCTCTGGCGGGCCGGAGCAGTACTTC
CDR3 protein: CASSFSGGPEQYF

V gene: TRBV5-1
clone size: once
J gene: TRBJ1-1
D gene: -
CDR3 DNA: TGCGCCAGCAGGCCAACCGGGACGGTGAACACTGAAGCTTTCTTT
CDR3 protein: CASRPTGTVNTEAFF

V gene: TRBV6-2/TRBV6-3
clone size: -
J gene: TRBJ2-3
D gene: -
CDR3 DNA: TGTGCCAGCACCCCTTCCTATCCCCCAGATACGCAGTATTTT
CDR3 protein: CASTPSYPPDTQYF

V gene: TRBV27
clone size: -
J gene: TRBJ2-7
D gene: TRBD2
CDR3 DNA: TGTGCCATCCGAAGACTAGCGGGAGCTGTGTACGAGCAGTACTTC
CDR3 protein: CAIRRLAGAVYEQYF

V gene: TRBV6-1
clone size: -
J gene: TRBJ2-5
D gene: TRBD2
CDR3 DNA: TGTGCCAGCAGACCCCTGGCGGGAGTCGGCCAAGAGACCCAGTACTTC
CDR3 protein: CASRPLAGVGQETQYF

V gene: TRBV3-1
clone size: -
J gene: TRBJ2-1
D gene: TRBD2
CDR3 DNA: TGTGCCAGCAGCGTGGTCCCCGGACTAGCGATGGATGAGCAGTTCTTC
CDR3 protein: CASSVVPGLAMDEQFF

V gene: TRBV19
clone size: -
J gene: TRBJ2-6
D gene: -
CDR3 DNA: TGTGCCAGTACCGCCCTCGACAGTTCTGGGGCCAACGTCCTGACTTTC
CDR3 protein: CASTALDSSGANVLTF

V gene: TRBV29-1
clone size: -
J gene: TRBJ2-3
D gene: -
CDR3 DNA: TGCAGCGTTAGAAGTACGGGGAGCACAGATACGCAGTATTTT
CDR3 protein: CSVRSTGSTDTQYF

V gene: TRBV7-2
clone size: -
J gene: TRBJ2-5
D gene: TRBD1
CDR3 DNA: TGTGCCAGCAGCTCCGGGGACAGGGGATTTCAGGAGACCCAGTACTTC
CDR3 protein: CASSSGDRGFQETQYF

V gene: TRBV6-2/TRBV6-3
clone size: -
J gene: TRBJ2-7
D gene: -
CDR3 DNA: TGTGCCAGCACTTACGGGGGGCCTGTCGACGAGCAGTACTTC
CDR3 protein: CASTYGGPVDEQYF

V gene: TRBV5-1
clone size: -
J gene: TRBJ2-2
D gene: TRBD1
CDR3 DNA: TGCGCCAGCAGCTACACAGGGGGCACCGGGGAGCTGTTTTTT
CDR3 protein: CASSYTGGTGELFF

V gene: TRBV5-6
clone size: -
J gene: TRBJ2-2
D gene: -
CDR3 DNA: TGTGCCAGCAGCTTGGGATGGGGGGACCGGGAGCTGTTTTTT
CDR3 protein: CASSLGWGDRELFF

V gene: TRBV7-9
clone size: -
J gene: TRBJ2-1
D gene: TRBD2
CDR3 DNA: TGTGCCAGCAGCCCAATAGCGGGAGCTCGCTACAATGAGCAGTTCTTC
CDR3 protein: CASSPIAGARYNEQFF

V gene: TRBV12-3/TRBV12-4
clone size: -
J gene: TRBJ2-3
D gene: -
CDR3 DNA: TGTGCCAGCAGTTTGGGGCAGCGACACACAGATACGCAGTATTTT
CDR3 protein: CASSLGQRHTDTQYF

V gene: TRBV2
clone size: -
J gene: TRBJ2-5
D gene: -
CDR3 DNA: TGTGCCAGCAGTGGATTGCTACAGGGCGAGACCCAGTACTTC
CDR3 protein: CASSGLLQGETQYF

V gene: TRBV5-1
clone size: -
J gene: TRBJ2-7
D gene: -
CDR3 DNA: TGCGCCAGCAGCTTGGAGGGGAACTACGAGCAGTACTTC
CDR3 protein: CASSLEGNYEQYF

V gene: TRBV5-1
clone size: -
J gene: TRBJ2-3
D gene: TRBD1
CDR3 DNA: TGCGCCAGCAGCCGTCAGGGACAGAGCCAGGGAGATACGCAGTATTTT
CDR3 protein: CASSRQGQSQGDTQYF

V gene: TRBV28
clone size: -
J gene: TRBJ1-2
D gene: -
CDR3 DNA: TGTGCCAGCACCCCGGGCCCGTACTATGGCTACACCTTC
CDR3 protein: CASTPGPYYGYTF

V gene: TRBV7-2
clone size: once
J gene: TRBJ2-5
D gene: -
CDR3 DNA: TGTGCCAGCAGACCCACTAGGCTTGAGACCCAGTACTTC
CDR3 protein: CASRPTRLETQYF

V gene: TRBV7-7
clone size: -
J gene: TRBJ2-5
D gene: TRBD2
CDR3 DNA: TGTGCTAGCAGCTTCGGGACTAGCGGGAGGGAGACCCAGTACTTC
CDR3 protein: CASSFGTSGRETQYF

V gene: TRBV20-1
clone size: -
J gene: TRBJ2-5
D gene: -
CDR3 DNA: TGCAGTGCTAGAGAACAGCCCCAAGAGACCCAGTACTTC
CDR3 protein: CSAREQPQETQYF

V gene: TRBV6-5
clone size: -
J gene: TRBJ2-7
D gene: -
CDR3 DNA: TGTGCCAGCAGCCTTACGGACCACGGGGTAAAGTACTTC
CDR3 protein: CASSLTDHGVKYF

V gene: TRBV18
clone size: -
J gene: TRBJ1-4
D gene: TRBD1
CDR3 DNA: TGTGCCAGCTCACCTTCGACAGGGACTCGTGAAAAACTGTTTTTT
CDR3 protein: CASSPSTGTREKLFF

V gene: TRBV29-1
clone size: -
J gene: TRBJ2-1
D gene: -
CDR3 DNA: TGCAGCGTTGCTCCAGACTCCTACAATGAGCAGTTCTTC
CDR3 protein: CSVAPDSYNEQFF

V gene: TRBV6-1
clone size: -
J gene: TRBJ2-5
D gene: -
CDR3 DNA: TGTGCCAGCAGTGAAACGGCAGGGCTCATGGTGGGGACCCAGTACTTC
CDR3 protein: CASSETAGLMVGTQYF

V gene: TRBV5-4
clone size: -
J gene: TRBJ2-1
D gene: -
CDR3 DNA: TGTGCCAGCAGCTTGTACCCAGCTGAGCAGTTCTTC
CDR3 protein: CASSLYPAEQFF

V gene: TRBV3-1
clone size: -
J gene: TRBJ1-5
D gene: -
CDR3 DNA: TGTGCCAGCAGCCAAGGGACAGTCAGTCAGCCCCAGCATTTT
CDR3 protein: CASSQGTVSQPQHF

V gene: TRBV10-3
clone size: -
J gene: TRBJ2-7
D gene: -
CDR3 DNA: TGTGCCATCAGTGACGGGGGCGAGCAGTACTTC
CDR3 protein: CAISDGGEQYF

V gene: TRBV12-3/TRBV12-4
clone size: -
J gene: TRBJ2-2
D gene: TRBD1
CDR3 DNA: TGTGCCGGACAGGGGAACACCGGGGAGCTGTTTTTT
CDR3 protein: CAGQGNTGELFF